This paragraph covers one TCR beta chain sequence. Sequencing was performed with immunoSEQ multiplex PCR; in TCRdb, only in-frame clones are kept and a portion is missing. In the table there are 110,000 to 150,000 clones, roughly 89% of which are singletons. The CDR3 totals 18 residues. V was clipped by 6 bases and J by 7 bases, with 25 bases between them. The germline gives CDR1 MDHEN, CDR2 SYDVKM. The sample comes from a study of control samples from healthy donors and cancer patients. This TCR came from a man aged 18 to 30 in good health. The chain recombines TRBV28 with TRBJ1-6; tentative D call: TRBD1 (6 bases). Material: blood. In nucleotides, the CDR3 is TGTGCCAGCAGCCGAATGGGGGCATTGGGTCAAAGGAATTCACCCCTCCACTTT. This gives the protein CASSRMGALGQRNSPLHF.